At least ten counts were recorded for the clone carrying this TCR beta chain. Its target is not known. The cDNA was generated by 5'RACE with 10-nucleotide random UMIs. In each sequencing run, over 180 million TCR-beta sequences were generated from 15-18 subjects. Each CDR3 protein is one row after TCRdb ran MiXCR on the 5' RACE reads. This table holds tens of thousands of distinct CDR3 sequences, 9.5% to 12% found once. A blood bank in Maryland, USA, provided the volunteers who served as healthy controls. This sample is part of a study of neurological immune-mediated disorders. The CDR3 runs 15 residues. CDR1 is SNHLY and CDR2 is FYNNEI in the germline V gene. The V gene lost 6 bases and the J gene lost 14 bases, with 23 bases spanning the gap. Study-wide points: The level of TCR clonal expansion was highest in patients with HTLV-1-associated myelopathy and lowest in multiple sclerosis, where it fell below the level seen in healthy controls.

The sequencing sample was made of PBMCs. The chain combines TRBV2 with TRBJ1-6, with D uncertain. This sequence was found in a man in his fifties or sixties in good health. The CDR3 loop is CASSRKALPPWALHF. DNA of the CDR3: TGTGCCAGCAGCCGAAAGGCGCTACCACCTTGGGCCCTCCACTTT.